This is a list of T cell receptor beta chains from one sample in a study of neurological immune-mediated disorders. TCRdb reprocessed the 5' RACE reads with MiXCR, giving one entry per CDR3 protein. The profile shows around 70,000 distinct CDR3 sequences, 4.5% to 5.5% of them singletons. Sequencing was performed on PBMCs. All receptors derive from a woman aged 70 to 79 with multiple sclerosis. The CDR3 runs from the conserved cysteine through the conserved F or W. D genes are given only for firm matches. Not every row has a clone size; where given, it reads once, few, many or a size class.

TRBJ2-2 - TRBV2 few CASSVTKLGTGELFF TGTGCCAGCAGTGTAACAAAACTGGGAACCGGGGAGCTGTTTTTT
TRBJ1-2 - TRBV6-5 many CASSNGYGYTF TGTGCCAGCAGTAACGGTTATGGCTACACCTTC
TRBJ2-1 TRBD1 TRBV20-1 many CSANGDRSNEQFF TGCAGTGCTAATGGGGACAGGTCCAATGAGCAGTTCTTC
TRBJ1-2 TRBD1 TRBV20-1 many CSAKRDRTNYGYTF TGCAGTGCCAAGCGGGACAGAACTAACTATGGCTACACCTTC
TRBJ1-3 - TRBV15 many CATSRDVWGTIYF TGTGCCACCAGCAGAGATGTGTGGGGCACCATATATTTT
TRBJ2-2 - TRBV5-1 many CASRRDGELFF TGCGCCAGCAGAAGGGACGGGGAGCTGTTTTTT
TRBJ1-4 TRBD1 TRBV7-9 many CASSLGQGYEKLFF TGTGCCAGCAGCCTCGGACAGGGATATGAAAAACTGTTTTTT
TRBJ2-3 TRBD2 TRBV5-1 many CASSFTSGGDTQYF TGCGCCAGCAGCTTTACTAGCGGGGGAGATACGCAGTATTTT
TRBJ1-1 - TRBV11-2 many CASDTWGTEAFF TGTGCCAGTGACACCTGGGGCACTGAAGCTTTCTTT
TRBJ2-3 TRBD1 TRBV9 many CASSGGQGIADTQYF TGTGCCAGCAGCGGAGGACAGGGGATCGCAGATACGCAGTATTTT
TRBJ1-2 - TRBV7-2 many CASSSNMGSTSMGYTF TGTGCCAGCAGCTCAAATATGGGTAGCACTTCTATGGGCTACACCTTC
TRBJ1-1 - TRBV29-1 many CSGGRTNTEAFF TGCAGCGGGGGACGGACAAACACTGAAGCTTTCTTT
TRBJ1-1 TRBD1 TRBV7-2 many CASSLGTGANTEAFF TGTGCCAGCAGCTTGGGGACAGGAGCGAACACTGAAGCTTTCTTT
TRBJ2-3 - TRBV7-2 - CASSFSTKRTDTQYF TGTGCCAGCAGCTTCTCGACAAAAAGGACAGATACGCAGTATTTT
TRBJ2-3 TRBD2 TRBV5-1 many CASSFSGRDTQYF TGCGCCAGCAGCTTTAGCGGGAGAGATACGCAGTATTTT
TRBJ1-5 - TRBV18 many CASSTDSSNQPQHF TGTGCCAGCTCAACGGACAGTAGCAATCAGCCCCAGCATTTT
TRBJ1-5 - TRBV24-1 few CATSDSSSNQPQHF TGTGCCACCAGTGACTCCTCTAGCAATCAGCCCCAGCATTTT
TRBJ1-1 - TRBV5-1 many CASSPRTLNEAFF TGCGCCAGCAGCCCTAGGACACTAAATGAAGCTTTCTTT
TRBJ1-3 - TRBV29-1 many CSVEGVRGSGNTIYF TGCAGCGTTGAGGGGGTGCGGGGCTCTGGAAACACCATATATTTT
TRBJ2-3 - TRBV27 few CASRTSPGGTDTQYF TGTGCCAGCAGAACCTCGCCCGGAGGGACAGATACGCAGTATTTT
TRBJ2-2 TRBD2 TRBV3-1 - CASSPVGLVGTGELFF TGTGCCAGCAGCCCTGTCGGACTAGTAGGCACCGGGGAGCTGTTTTTT
TRBJ1-1 - TRBV12-3/TRBV12-4 few CASSRGNEAFF TGTGCCAGCAGCAGGGGCAATGAAGCTTTCTTT
TRBJ1-5 - TRBV20-1 many CSAGTGNQPQHF TGCAGTGCTGGCACAGGGAATCAGCCCCAGCATTTT
TRBJ1-1 - TRBV15 many CATSRDLHRNTEAFF TGTGCCACCAGCAGAGATTTACACCGTAACACTGAAGCTTTCTTT
TRBJ2-5 TRBD1 TRBV7-2 - CASSLGVLRGLETQYF TGTGCCAGCAGCTTAGGAGTTCTCAGGGGGCTAGAGACCCAGTACTTC
TRBJ2-5 - TRBV10-2 many CASSESRRETQYF TGCGCCAGCAGTGAATCACGGAGAGAGACCCAGTACTTC
TRBJ2-7 - TRBV5-1 many CASSSRGSYEQYF TGCGCCAGCAGCTCCCGGGGCTCCTACGAGCAGTACTTC
TRBJ1-4 - TRBV20-1 many CSARVYGGTNEKLFF TGCAGTGCTAGGGTGTATGGGGGAACTAATGAAAAACTGTTTTTT
TRBJ2-5 - TRBV7-2 - CASSLYIAVQETQYF TGTGCCAGCAGCTTATACATAGCGGTCCAAGAGACCCAGTACTTC
TRBJ2-1 - TRBV20-1 many CSAPGPVSDNEQFF TGCAGTGCTCCCGGACCCGTTAGCGACAATGAGCAGTTCTTC
TRBJ1-1 - TRBV5-1 many CASSLRGTALNTEAFF TGCGCCAGCAGCTTGCGGGGTACAGCTCTGAACACTGAAGCTTTCTTT
TRBJ2-7 - TRBV10-1 - CASSGDPSYEQYF TGCGCCAGCAGTGGGGACCCTAGCTACGAGCAGTACTTC
TRBJ2-1 TRBD2 TRBV7-2 many CASSRTSLEQFF TGTGCCAGCAGTCGGACTAGCCTGGAACAGTTCTTC
TRBJ2-5 TRBD1 TRBV5-1 many CASSWTGERETQYF TGCGCCAGCAGCTGGACAGGGGAGAGGGAGACCCAGTACTTC
TRBJ2-1 - TRBV4-1 many CASSQYEGGGREQFF TGCGCCAGCAGCCAGTATGAGGGAGGCGGTCGTGAGCAGTTCTTC
TRBJ2-5 TRBD1 TRBV5-6 many CASSLDRGLQETQYF TGTGCCAGCAGCTTAGACAGGGGGCTACAAGAGACCCAGTACTTC
TRBJ1-5 - TRBV3-1 many CASSQGLGQPQHF TGTGCCAGCAGCCAGGGTCTAGGGCAGCCCCAGCATTTT
TRBJ2-1 - TRBV7-8 many CASSSGGRVEQFF TGTGCCAGCAGCTCAGGGGGGAGGGTTGAGCAGTTCTTC
TRBJ2-7 TRBD2 TRBV3-1 many CASSLRTSAYEQYF TGTGCCAGCAGCCTTCGGACTAGCGCCTACGAGCAGTACTTC
TRBJ2-5 TRBD2 TRBV2 - CASSEAGRAAETQYF TGTGCCAGCAGTGAAGCCGGGAGGGCCGCAGAGACCCAGTACTTC
TRBJ2-1 - TRBV10-3 many CAISLGPYGDEQFF TGTGCCATTAGCCTGGGACCCTACGGGGATGAGCAGTTCTTC
TRBJ2-1 TRBD1 TRBV5-1 many CASSWTGVSYNEQFF TGCGCCAGCAGCTGGACAGGAGTCTCCTACAATGAGCAGTTCTTC
TRBJ2-5 - TRBV4-3 many CASSQDVNSGRPQETQYF TGCGCCAGCAGCCAAGATGTCAATAGCGGAAGACCACAAGAGACCCAGTACTTC
TRBJ2-6 TRBD1 TRBV6-5 many CASSGQALSGANVLTF TGTGCCAGCAGCGGACAGGCCCTCTCTGGGGCCAACGTCCTGACTTTC
TRBJ1-2 - TRBV7-9 few CASSSGVALYGYTF TGTGCCAGCAGCTCAGGGGTAGCCCTCTATGGCTACACCTTC
TRBJ2-1 - TRBV10-2 many CASSGAGQPSNEQFF TGCGCCAGCAGCGGAGCCGGACAGCCTAGCAATGAGCAGTTCTTC
TRBJ1-1 TRBD1 TRBV3-1 many CASNLRQGANTEAFF TGTGCCAGCAACCTACGACAGGGGGCGAACACTGAAGCTTTCTTT
TRBJ1-1 - TRBV7-8 many CASSLWKLGDTEAFF TGTGCCAGCAGCTTATGGAAGCTGGGGGACACTGAAGCTTTCTTT
TRBJ1-2 - TRBV7-2 few CASSLEGGQGLGGYTF TGTGCCAGCAGCTTAGAGGGTGGTCAGGGGCTGGGTGGCTACACCTTC